The subject of this entry is one TCR beta chain. Its antigen remains unknown. Germline trimming cut 0 bases from V and 4 bases from J; bases unmatched to any gene: 8. The CDR3 extends over 17 amino acids. Germline V CDR1 and CDR2: LGHNA, YNFKEQ. 60 Vbeta and 13 Jbeta primers were used in PCR. Profiling relied on immunoSEQ multiplex PCR, and the TCRdb table lists in-frame clones only, not all of them. This table has more than 110,000 clones, 65% to 85% appearing once. This record belongs to a study of cytomegalovirus exposure and HLA in healthy donors. Findings of the study overall: TCR beta V- and J-gene trimming, according to a later analysis, was linked to a missense DCLRE1C variant. A later analysis showed that HLA-associated TCR beta chains had undergone more clonal expansion than equally common others. A later analysis reportedly identified an Asian-associated ancestry cluster as carrying fewer N-insertions than the roughly 720-donor mean. Some V segments, including TRBV6-2 and TRBV6-3, were excluded as indistinguishable.

The V and J genes are TRBV4-2 and TRBJ1-2; 10 bases match TRBD1. This clonotype was sampled from a man between 50 and 59 years old in good health and CMV-seronegative. The sample comprised PBMCs. The CDR3 loop reads CASSQEGDRGRFYGYTF. DNA for the CDR3: TGTGCCAGCAGCCAAGAGGGAGACAGGGGGCGGTTCTATGGCTACACCTTC.